This T cell receptor beta chain stems from a study of cytomegalovirus exposure and HLA in healthy donors. On the study more broadly: The Caucasian-associated ancestry cluster contained 81% of the approximately 420 genotyped donors.

The germline V gene encodes CDR1 KGHSH and CDR2 LQKENI. The CDR3 consists of 16 residues. V trimming: 0 bases; J trimming: 2 bases; junction bases outside the gene matches: 3. With 60 Vbeta and 13 Jbeta primers, the PCR was carried out. Libraries were prepared by immunoSEQ multiplex PCR; TCRdb keeps only in-frame clonotypes and omits some of them. This listing includes roughly 77,000 clones. The origin of this receptor is a female donor in good health and CMV-seropositive. Sequencing was carried out using PBMCs. The chain has TRBV18 and TRBJ2-2, with 7 positions matching TRBD1. CDR3 nucleotide sequence: TGTGCCAGCTCACCACCCGGGACAGCCAACACCGGGGAGCTGTTTTTT. It yields the protein CASSPPGTANTGELFF. The variable domain in full, with the rest retrieved from reference TRBV18 and TRBJ2-2, is NAGVMQNPRHLVRRRGQEARLRCSPMKGHSHVYWYRQLPEEGLKFMVYLQKENIIDESGMPKERFSAEFPKEGPSILRIQQVVRGDSAAYFCASSPPGTANTGELFFGEGSRLTVL.